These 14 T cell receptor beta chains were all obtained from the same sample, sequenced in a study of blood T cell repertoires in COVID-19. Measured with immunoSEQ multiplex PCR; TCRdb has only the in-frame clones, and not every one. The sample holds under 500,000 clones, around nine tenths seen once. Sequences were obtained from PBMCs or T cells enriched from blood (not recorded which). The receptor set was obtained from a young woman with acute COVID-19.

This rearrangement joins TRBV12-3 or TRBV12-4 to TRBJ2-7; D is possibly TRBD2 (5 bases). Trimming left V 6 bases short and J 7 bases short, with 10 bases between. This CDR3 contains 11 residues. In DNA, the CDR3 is TGTGCCAGCAGCTCCGGACTTGAGCAGTACTTC. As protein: CASSSGLEQYF.

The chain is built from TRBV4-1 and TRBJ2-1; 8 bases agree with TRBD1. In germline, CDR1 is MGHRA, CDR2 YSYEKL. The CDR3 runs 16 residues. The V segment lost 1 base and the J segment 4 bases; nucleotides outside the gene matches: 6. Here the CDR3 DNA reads TGCGCCAGCAGCCAAGCGATACAGGGGGTGTACAATGAGCAGTTCTTC. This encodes CASSQAIQGVYNEQFF.

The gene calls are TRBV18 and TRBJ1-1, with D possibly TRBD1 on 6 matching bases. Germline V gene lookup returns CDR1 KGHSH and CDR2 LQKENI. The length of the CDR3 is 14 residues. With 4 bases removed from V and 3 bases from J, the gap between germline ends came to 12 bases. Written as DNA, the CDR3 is TGTGCCAGCTCACTCAGGGGCTGGGACACTGAAGCTTTCTTT. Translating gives CASSLRGWDTEAFF.

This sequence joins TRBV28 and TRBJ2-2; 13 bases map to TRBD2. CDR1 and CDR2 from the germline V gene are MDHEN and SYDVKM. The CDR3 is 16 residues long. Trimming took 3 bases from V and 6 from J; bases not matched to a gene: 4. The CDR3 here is CASSFVGLAGAGELFF. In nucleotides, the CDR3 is TGTGCCAGCAGTTTTGTCGGACTAGCGGGGGCCGGGGAGCTGTTTTTT.

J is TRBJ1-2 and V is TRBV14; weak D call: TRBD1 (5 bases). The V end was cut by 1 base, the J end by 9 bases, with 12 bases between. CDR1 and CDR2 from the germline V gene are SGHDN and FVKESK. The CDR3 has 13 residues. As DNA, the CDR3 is TGTGCCAGCAGCCAAGGTGAAAGGACAAGCTACACCTTC. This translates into CASSQGERTSYTF.

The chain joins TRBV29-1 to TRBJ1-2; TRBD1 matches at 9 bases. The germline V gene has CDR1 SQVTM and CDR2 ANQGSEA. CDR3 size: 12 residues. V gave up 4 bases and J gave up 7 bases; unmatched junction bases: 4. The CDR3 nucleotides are TGCAGCGTTGTACAGGGGGCGCCTGGCTACACCTTC. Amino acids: CSVVQGAPGYTF.

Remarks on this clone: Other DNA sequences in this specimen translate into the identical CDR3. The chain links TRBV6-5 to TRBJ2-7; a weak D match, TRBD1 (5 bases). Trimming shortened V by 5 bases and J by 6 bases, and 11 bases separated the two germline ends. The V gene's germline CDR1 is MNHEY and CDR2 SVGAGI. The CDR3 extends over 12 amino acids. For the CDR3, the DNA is TGTGCCAGCAGTACGCAGGGCGGCGAGCAGTACTTC. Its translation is CASSTQGGEQYF.

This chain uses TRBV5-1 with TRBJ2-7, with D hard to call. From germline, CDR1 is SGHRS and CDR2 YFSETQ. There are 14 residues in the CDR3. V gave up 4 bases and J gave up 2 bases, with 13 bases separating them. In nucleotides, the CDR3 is TGCGCCAGCAGCCCTAACGCGGTCGCCTACGAGCAGTACTTC. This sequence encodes CASSPNAVAYEQYF.

This CDR3 is CASSLTSGGTAYEQYF. In DNA, the CDR3 is TGTGCCAGCAGCTTGACTAGCGGGGGGACTGCCTACGAGCAGTACTTC. The rearrangement links TRBV5-5 to TRBJ2-7; TRBD2 matches 12 bases. J was trimmed by 2 bases and V by 1 base; bases with no gene match: 4. There are 16 residues in the CDR3. The germline CDR1 and CDR2 sequences are SGHKS and YYEKEE (reference sequence).

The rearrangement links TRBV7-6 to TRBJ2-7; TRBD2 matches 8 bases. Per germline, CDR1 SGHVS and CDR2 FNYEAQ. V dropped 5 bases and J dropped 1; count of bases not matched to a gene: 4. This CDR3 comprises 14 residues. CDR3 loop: CASSPGGGSYEQYF. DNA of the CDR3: TGTGCCAGCAGCCCGGGGGGGGGTTCCTACGAGCAGTACTTC.

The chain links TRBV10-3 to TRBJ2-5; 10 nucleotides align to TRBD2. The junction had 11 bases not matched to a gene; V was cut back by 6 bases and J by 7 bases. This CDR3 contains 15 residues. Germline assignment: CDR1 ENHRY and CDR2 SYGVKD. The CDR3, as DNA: TGTGCCATCAGGACTAGCGGGTCGTCGGGGGGGACCCAGTACTTC. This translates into CAIRTSGSSGGTQYF.

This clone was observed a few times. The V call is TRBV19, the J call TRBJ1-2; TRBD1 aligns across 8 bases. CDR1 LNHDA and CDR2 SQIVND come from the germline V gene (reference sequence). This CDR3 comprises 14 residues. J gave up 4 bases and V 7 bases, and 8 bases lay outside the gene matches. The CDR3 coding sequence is TGTGCCAGTACCCCACAGGGGGAGATCTATGGCTACACCTTC. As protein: CASTPQGEIYGYTF.

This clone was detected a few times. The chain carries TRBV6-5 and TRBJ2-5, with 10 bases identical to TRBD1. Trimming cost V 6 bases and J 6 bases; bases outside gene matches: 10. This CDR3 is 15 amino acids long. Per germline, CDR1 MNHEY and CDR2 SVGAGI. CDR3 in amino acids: CASSPSGTGDQTQYF. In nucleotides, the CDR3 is TGTGCCAGCAGCCCGTCAGGGACAGGGGACCAGACCCAGTACTTC.

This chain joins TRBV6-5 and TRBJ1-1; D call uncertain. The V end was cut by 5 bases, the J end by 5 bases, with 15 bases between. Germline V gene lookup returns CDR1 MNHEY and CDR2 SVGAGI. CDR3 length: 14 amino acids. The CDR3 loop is CASSQSLGWTEAFF. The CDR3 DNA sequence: TGTGCCAGCAGTCAATCACTAGGGTGGACTGAAGCTTTCTTT.